The 20 T cell receptor beta chains given below trace back to one sample, sequenced in a study of early T cells in non-severe SARS-CoV-2 infection. TCRdb recomputed calls from the 5' RACE reads with MiXCR, one row per CDR3 protein. The table records fewer than 85,000 distinct CDR3 sequences, roughly an eighth of them present only once. The sample comprised whole blood. Source of these receptors: an adult who was a healthcare worker with PCR-confirmed SARS-CoV-2 infection or an uninfected control (not recorded which).

The V and J genes are TRBV5-1 and TRBJ1-3; the D gene is possibly TRBD1 (6 bases). The CDR3 consists of 15 residues. Deletions cut 4 bases from V and 4 bases from J, with 15 bases between. Germline CDR1 is SGHRS and CDR2 is YFSETQ. This CDR3 reads CASSGGQLRGNTIYF. The DNA of the CDR3 is TGCGCCAGCAGCGGCGGACAGCTCAGAGGAAACACCATATATTTT.

This clonotype was detected many times. The rearrangement links TRBV14 to TRBJ1-6, with 11 bases aligning to TRBD1. Germline trimming cut 0 bases from V and 7 bases from J; bases unmatched to any gene: 11. Germline CDR1 reads SGHDN; CDR2 reads FVKESK. The CDR3 spans 19 residues. For the CDR3, the DNA is TGTGCCAGCAGCCAAGACCGGAGAAGGACAGGGGGCCAAAATTCACCCCTCCACTTT. Translation gives CASSQDRRRTGGQNSPLHF.

The CDR3 spells CSAARLRVSEAFF. The CDR3 nucleotides read TGCAGTGCTGCCCGCCTTAGAGTCTCTGAAGCTTTCTTT. The chain carries TRBV20-1 and TRBJ1-1, with unresolved D. Germline-derived CDR1 and CDR2 are DFQATT and SNEGSKA (reference sequence). V was clipped by 5 bases and J by 6 bases, with 16 bases between them. There are 13 residues in the CDR3.

This sequence joins TRBV7-9 and TRBJ2-1, with D hard to call. From germline, CDR1 is SEHNR and CDR2 FQNEAQ (reference sequence). V was clipped by 5 bases and J by 4 bases, with 6 bases between them. The CDR3 covers 12 residues. Written as DNA, the CDR3 is TGTGCCAGCAGCCGCAGGTACAATGAGCAGTTCTTC. This sequence encodes CASSRRYNEQFF.

This rearrangement joins TRBV2 to TRBJ1-2; D remains unclear. V was cut by 7 bases and J by 1 base, with 13 bases left in between. This CDR3 spans 14 amino acids. In germline, CDR1 is SNHLY, CDR2 FYNNEI. The CDR3 region has the DNA TGTGCCAGCAAGGCCGACCGTAATAACTATGGCTACACCTTC. Amino acids: CASKADRNNYGYTF.

This clonotype came up a few times. The chain couples TRBV7-8 to TRBJ2-4, with D unresolved. CDR1 is SGHVS, CDR2 FQNEAQ, per germline. With 6 bases removed from V and 11 bases from J, the gap between germline ends came to 14 bases. CDR3 length: 12 residues. CDR3 region: CASSRDRGLQYF. The DNA for the CDR3 is TGTGCCAGCAGTCGCGACCGAGGTCTTCAGTACTTC. Variable domain in full (rest from reference TRBV7-8 and TRBJ2-4): GAGVSQSPRYKVAKRGQDVALRCDPISGHVSLFWYQQALGQGPEFLTYFQNEAQLDKSGLPSDRFFAERPEGSVSTLKIQRTQQEDSAVYLCASSRDRGLQYFGAGTRLSVL.

The genes are TRBV6-5 and TRBJ1-1, with D perhaps TRBD1 (6 bases). From germline, CDR1 is MNHEY and CDR2 SVGAGI. Trimming pared 7 bases from V and 3 bases from J, leaving 15 bases between. The CDR3 is 14 residues long. The CDR3, as DNA: TGTGCCAGCACCTTTCTGGGGGGGCACACTGAAGCTTTCTTT. Translated, it gives CASTFLGGHTEAFF.

The chain is built from TRBV20-1 and TRBJ2-3, with 11 bases fitting TRBD2. The CDR3 is 16 residues long. V was clipped by 1 base and J by 0 bases; unmatched bases: 3. Germline V gene lookup returns CDR1 DFQATT and CDR2 SNEGSKA (reference sequence). CDR3 sequence: CSARVTSGGSTDTQYF. Here the CDR3 DNA reads TGCAGTGCTAGAGTCACTAGCGGGGGAAGCACAGATACGCAGTATTTT.

This clonotype was seen a few times. The rearrangement links TRBV5-1 to TRBJ1-1; 8 bases match TRBD1. CDR3 size: 13 residues. The germline CDR1 and CDR2 sequences are SGHRS and YFSETQ. After removal of 3 bases from V and 7 bases from J, the junction contained 5 bases not matched to a gene. CDR3 sequence reads: CASSSQGAGEAFF. CDR3 coding DNA: TGCGCCAGCAGCTCGCAGGGGGCGGGTGAAGCTTTCTTT.

This clonotype came up a few times. The chain uses TRBV18 and TRBJ2-4; 7 nucleotides match TRBD1. Germline assignment: CDR1 KGHSH and CDR2 LQKENI. The CDR3 runs to 14 residues. The J segment lost 5 bases and the V segment lost 2 bases, leaving 3 bases of the junction unmatched. The CDR3 is CASSPRGPENIQYF. CDR3 nucleotide sequence: TGTGCCAGCTCACCAAGGGGGCCAGAAAACATTCAGTACTTC.

The chain is built from TRBV15 and TRBJ1-3; D gene uncertain. The CDR3 length is 16 residues. V lost 0 bases and J lost 4, with 13 bases in between. The germline V gene encodes CDR1 LNHNV and CDR2 YYDKDF (reference sequence). CDR3 in DNA: TGTGCCACCAGCAGAGATCGGGAGCTTTCGGGAAACACCATATATTTT. As protein: CATSRDRELSGNTIYF.

In this sample, this clonotype turned up a few times. The genes are TRBV10-2 and TRBJ1-1, with D uncertain. V shed 1 base and J shed 3 bases, with 3 bases lying between them. Germline V lookup: CDR1 WSHSY, CDR2 SAAADI. There are 12 residues in the CDR3. The CDR3 here is CASSEWDTEAFF. CDR3 DNA sequence: TGCGCCAGCAGTGAGTGGGACACTGAAGCTTTCTTT.

This chain joins TRBV4-1 and TRBJ1-1; no clear D gene. In germline, CDR1 is MGHRA, CDR2 YSYEKL. Trimming shortened V by 1 base and J by 0 bases, and 15 bases separated the two germline ends. The CDR3 is made up of 17 amino acids. The CDR3 DNA follows: TGCGCCAGCAGCCAAGTTGAATCTGGCAGGATGAACACTGAAGCTTTCTTT. This sequence encodes CASSQVESGRMNTEAFF.

This rearrangement joins TRBV6-5 to TRBJ2-7; 8 bases line up with TRBD2. The CDR3 has 14 amino acids. Germline V gene sequence: CDR1 MNHEY, CDR2 SVGAGI. V shed 8 bases and J 8 bases; nucleotides not matched to a gene: 14. The CDR3 reads CASRGGLVVAKQYF. CDR3 DNA: TGTGCCAGCCGGGGGGGCCTTGTAGTCGCCAAGCAGTACTTC.

The sample holds many counts of this clonotype. V is TRBV7-9 and J is TRBJ1-1; weak D call: TRBD1 (5 bases). V was trimmed by 5 bases and J by 1 base, leaving 11 bases between them. The CDR3 has 14 amino acids. Looked up from germline, CDR1 is SEHNR and CDR2 is FQNEAQ (reference sequence). CDR3 loop: CASSRQTGNTEAFF. CDR3 sequence (DNA): TGTGCCAGCAGCCGACAAACAGGGAACACTGAAGCTTTCTTT.

This clonotype was seen at least ten times. The CDR3 here is CASSLVPYSNQPQHF. The CDR3, as DNA: TGTGCCAGCAGCTTAGTCCCGTATAGCAATCAGCCCCAGCATTTT. The rearrangement joins TRBV11-3 to TRBJ1-5, with D hard to call. Germline loops: CDR1 SGHNT, CDR2 YENEEA. Trimming took off 1 base at V and 0 bases at J, with 7 bases between the two ends. The CDR3 is 15 amino acids.

This clonotype was seen repeatedly, ten times or more. The V gene is TRBV27, the J gene TRBJ1-5; 8 bases map to TRBD1. This CDR3 spans 14 amino acids. CDR1 and CDR2 (germline): MNHEY, SMNVEV (reference sequence). With V trimmed by 3 bases and J by 9 bases, 7 bases remained unmatched. CDR3: CASSLAGGARPQHF. The CDR3 DNA is TGTGCCAGCAGTTTGGCAGGGGGCGCCCGGCCCCAGCATTTT.

The sample holds many counts of this clonotype. The CDR3 is CASSQAPRDGNYGYTF. CDR3 coding DNA: TGTGCCAGCAGCCAAGCGCCCCGGGACGGGAACTATGGCTACACCTTC. The rearrangement links TRBV3-1 to TRBJ1-2, with a tentative D call TRBD1 (5 bases). The CDR3 spans 16 residues. The ends were cut back, 1 base at V and 2 bases at J, with 14 bases in the middle. Germline V gene data show CDR1 as LGHDT and CDR2 as YNNKEL (reference sequence).

This clonotype was seen at least ten times. V is TRBV7-9 and J is TRBJ2-3; D is undetermined. The CDR3 is 13 amino acids. The germline gives CDR1 SEHNR, CDR2 FQNEAQ (reference sequence). The ends were cut back, 3 bases at V and 1 base at J, with 5 bases in the middle. CDR3 sequence: CASSLPGTDTQYF. CDR3 in DNA: TGTGCCAGCAGCTTGCCGGGCACAGATACGCAGTATTTT.

V and J are TRBV7-9 and TRBJ2-2; a possible D gene is TRBD1 (7 bases). Looked up from germline, CDR1 is SEHNR and CDR2 is FQNEAQ (reference sequence). Trimming took off 5 bases at V and 8 bases at J, with 9 bases between the two ends. The CDR3 runs 12 residues. The CDR3 protein is CASSAGQGELFF. The CDR3 nucleotides are TGTGCCAGCAGCGCGGGACAGGGGGAGCTGTTTTTT.